What follows are 21 T cell receptor beta chains derived from one specimen sequenced in a study of T cell responses to AZD1222 COVID-19 vaccine. Libraries were prepared by immunoSEQ multiplex PCR; TCRdb keeps only in-frame clonotypes and omits some of them. This table holds more than 100,000 clones, approximately 87% found once. This sample comprised peripheral blood, obtained on day 0 of AZD1222 vaccination. The receptors were gathered from an adult in good health.

The CDR3: CASSAQTGYGYTF. DNA of the CDR3: TGTGCCAGTAGTGCCCAGACAGGGTATGGCTACACCTTC. This sequence joins TRBV19 and TRBJ1-2, with 7 bases aligning to TRBD1. CDR1 and CDR2 from the germline V gene are LNHDA and SQIVND (reference sequence). This CDR3 is built from 13 residues. The trim removed 5 bases at V and 5 bases at J, leaving 5 bases unmatched.

This clone was detected once. The rearrangement joins TRBV3-1 (or the pseudogene TRBV3-2) to TRBJ1-1; D gene unclear. CDR1 is LGHDT and CDR2 is YNNKEL in the germline V gene (reference sequence). V dropped 6 bases and J dropped 4 bases, with 21 bases sitting between them. The CDR3 runs 16 residues. CDR3 DNA: TGTGCCAGCAGTTTGGGCGGAGCGGGGTGGAGCACTGAAGCTTTCTTT. Amino acid sequence: CASSLGGAGWSTEAFF.

This chain uses TRBV5-4 with TRBJ2-7; D not certain. V was clipped by 3 bases and J by 5 bases, with 12 bases between them. The CDR3 loop spans 13 amino acids. Germline CDR1 and CDR2: SGHNT and YYREEE (reference sequence). The CDR3 nucleotides are TGTGCCAGCAGCTCCCCGTTAAGGGACGAGCAGTACTTC. Amino acids: CASSSPLRDEQYF.

This chain joins TRBV9 and TRBJ2-2; 8 nucleotides align to TRBD1. Trimming at V came to 4 bases and at J to 5 bases, leaving 7 bases not matched to a gene. The CDR3 totals 15 residues. Germline V lookup: CDR1 SGDLS, CDR2 YYNGEE. Written as DNA, the CDR3 is TGTGCCAGCAGCCTCACAGGGGGTTGGACCGGGGAGCTGTTTTTT. Translation gives CASSLTGGWTGELFF.

The chain combines TRBV7-2 with TRBJ1-1, with TRBD1 as a possible D gene (5 bases). Germline loops: CDR1 SGHTA, CDR2 FQGNSA. Trimming stripped 4 bases from V and 2 bases from J, with 8 bases between. CDR3 size: 13 residues. Here the CDR3 DNA reads TGTGCCAGCAGCTGGGGGTATAACACTGAAGCTTTCTTT. Translation gives CASSWGYNTEAFF.

The chain combines TRBV27 with TRBJ1-5; the D gene is possibly TRBD1 (6 bases). Trimming pared 5 bases from V and 0 bases from J, leaving 11 bases between. The CDR3 spans 15 residues. Germline loops: CDR1 MNHEY, CDR2 SMNVEV (reference sequence). CDR3 sequence: CASSEGGYSNQPQHF. The CDR3 DNA reads TGTGCCAGCAGTGAAGGGGGGTATAGCAATCAGCCCCAGCATTTT.

This clone was detected once. The rearrangement joins TRBV6-2 or TRBV6-3 to TRBJ1-3; D unresolved. Germline-derived CDR1 and CDR2 are MNHEY and SVGEGT. The CDR3 spans 11 residues. V was clipped by 6 bases and J by 8 bases, with 8 bases between them. CDR3 loop: CASSRTDTIYF. The CDR3, as DNA: TGTGCCAGCAGCCGGACTGACACCATATATTTT.

The chain uses TRBV10-3 and TRBJ2-5; tentatively, D is TRBD1 or TRBD2 (5 bases each). V lost 8 bases, J lost 0 bases, and 13 bases lay in between. The CDR3 is made up of 14 amino acids. From germline, CDR1 is ENHRY and CDR2 SYGVKD. The CDR3 DNA sequence: TGTGCCATCTCTTCGGGGCAGAACCAAGAGACCCAGTACTTC. The encoded protein is CAISSGQNQETQYF.

This clone was recorded once. The V and J genes are TRBV5-1 and TRBJ1-5; D remains unclear. CDR1 is SGHRS, CDR2 YFSETQ, per germline. The V gene lost 4 bases and the J gene lost 0 bases, with 26 bases spanning the gap. The CDR3 sequence is 20 residues long. The CDR3 reads CASSLEMQTGRTNSNQPQHF. The CDR3 nucleotides are TGCGCCAGCAGCCTCGAAATGCAAACCGGACGGACCAATAGCAATCAGCCCCAGCATTTT. The variable domain in full, completed from reference TRBV5-1 and TRBJ1-5, reads KAGVTQTPRYLIKTRGQQVTLSCSPISGHRSVSWYQQTPGQGLQFLFEYFSETQRNKGNFPGRFSGRQFSNSRSEMNVSTLELGDSALYLCASSLEMQTGRTNSNQPQHFGDGTRLSIL.

The V gene is TRBV5-4, the J gene TRBJ2-5; 9 nucleotides match TRBD1. The V and J ends lost 3 bases and 9 bases, in that order; junction bases with no gene match: 6. CDR3 size: 13 residues. Germline V gene lookup returns CDR1 SGHNT and CDR2 YYREEE (reference sequence). CDR3 sequence: CASSYQGQGPQYF. In nucleotides, the CDR3 is TGTGCCAGCAGCTATCAGGGACAGGGTCCCCAGTACTTC.

This sequence joins TRBV5-8 and TRBJ2-7, with 10 bases aligning to TRBD2. V gave up 3 bases and J gave up 3 bases; unmatched junction bases: 6. Germline V gives CDR1 SGHTS, CDR2 YDEGEE. The CDR3 loop spans 15 amino acids. CDR3 residues: CASSWSGGANYEQYF. The CDR3 DNA is TGTGCCAGCAGCTGGAGCGGGGGGGCTAACTACGAGCAGTACTTC. The full variable domain, rest sourced from reference TRBV5-8 and TRBJ2-7, is EAGVTQSPTHLIKTRGQQATLRCSPISGHTSVYWYQQALGLGLQFLLWYDEGEERNRGNFPPRFSGRQFPNYSSELNVNALELEDSALYLCASSWSGGANYEQYFGPGTRLTVT.

V and J are TRBV13 and TRBJ1-1; 12 bases map to TRBD1. The CDR3 is 18 amino acids. Per the germline V gene, CDR1 is PRHDT and CDR2 is FYEKMQ (reference sequence). The ends lost 3 bases at V and 5 bases at J; junction bases unmatched: 13. CDR3 coding DNA: TGTGCCAGCAGCTTCTCCGGGACAGGGGGCGCTTTGGGAACTGAAGCTTTCTTT. It yields the protein CASSFSGTGGALGTEAFF.

The J gene is TRBJ1-4, the V gene TRBV7-2; D remains unclear. Trimming removed 5 bases from V and 8 bases from J, with 12 bases in between. The CDR3 has 13 residues. CDR1 and CDR2 from the germline V gene are SGHTA and FQGNSA. The CDR3 DNA is TGTGCCAGCAGCCTCGGGTCAAGAGAAAAACTGTTTTTT. Translating it yields CASSLGSREKLFF.

In this sample, this clone turned up a few times. The chain uses TRBV12-3 or TRBV12-4 and TRBJ1-2; a possible D gene is TRBD1 (6 bases). Trimming stripped 6 bases from V and 8 bases from J, with 16 bases between. The CDR3 runs to 13 residues. CDR3 region: CASRGGAALGYTF. The CDR3 nucleotides are TGTGCCAGCAGGGGGGGGGCAGCCCTGGGCTACACCTTC.

The chain employs TRBV7-2 and TRBJ1-1; D may be TRBD1 (5 bases). The CDR3 is 17 amino acids. Trimming removed 2 bases at V and 0 bases at J, with 16 bases between. The V gene's germline CDR1 is SGHTA and CDR2 FQGNSA. The CDR3 spells CASSLLWGDLMNTEAFF. As DNA, the CDR3 is TGTGCCAGCAGCTTACTTTGGGGGGATCTAATGAACACTGAAGCTTTCTTT.

This chain connects TRBV4-2 to TRBJ1-2; no clear D. CDR3 size: 16 residues. Germline CDR1 LGHNA, CDR2 YNFKEQ. Trimming stripped 4 bases from V and 6 bases from J, with 21 bases between. The DNA of the CDR3 is TGTGCCAGCAGCCCTCAGTACGGACGCCCCATGGATGGCTACACCTTC. Protein product: CASSPQYGRPMDGYTF.

The chain has TRBV27 and TRBJ1-5, with 9 positions matching TRBD1. The germline gives CDR1 MNHEY, CDR2 SMNVEV (reference sequence). This CDR3 comprises 14 residues. V was pared by 4 bases and J by 5 bases, with 3 bases of the junction left unmatched. The CDR3 here is CASSSGQGYQPQHF. The CDR3 DNA reads as TGTGCCAGCAGTTCGGGACAGGGATATCAGCCCCAGCATTTT.

The chain combines TRBV19 with TRBJ1-2; D might be TRBD1 (6 bases). CDR1 LNHDA and CDR2 SQIVND come from the germline V gene (reference sequence). V gave up 7 bases and J gave up 0 bases, with 15 bases separating them. This CDR3 spans 15 amino acids. Here the CDR3 reads CASKEQGLANYGYTF. The CDR3 DNA sequence: TGTGCCAGTAAGGAACAGGGCTTAGCTAACTATGGCTACACCTTC.

The gene calls are TRBV3-1 (or the pseudogene TRBV3-2) and TRBJ1-4; D may be TRBD1 (5 bases). Between the trimmed V and J ends, which lost 1 base and 6 bases, there was a span of 21 bases. Looked up from germline, CDR1 is LGHDT and CDR2 is YNNKEL (reference sequence). The CDR3 sequence is 18 residues long. The CDR3 DNA reads TGTGCCAGCAGCCAAGGTCCGGGACCCCCCAAGGCCCATGAAAAACTGTTTTTT. Its translation is CASSQGPGPPKAHEKLFF.

The V call is TRBV4-1, the J call TRBJ1-2; the D is unclear. Looked up from germline, CDR1 is MGHRA and CDR2 is YSYEKL. The CDR3 runs 17 residues. Trimming took off 1 base at V and 1 base at J, with 16 bases between the two ends. The CDR3 DNA sequence: TGCGCCAGCAGCCAAGTCCCGGACGGTGGGTTTAACTATGGCTACACCTTC. It translates to CASSQVPDGGFNYGYTF.

V usage is TRBV7-3 and J usage is TRBJ2-1; D is perhaps TRBD2 (5 bases). CDR3 length: 14 amino acids. Trimming took off 2 bases at V and 5 bases at J, with 10 bases between the two ends. Germline V gene sequence: CDR1 SGHTA, CDR2 FQGTGA. The CDR3 DNA follows: TGTGCCAGCAGCTTAGGAGGAAACGACAATGAGCAGTTCTTC. This gives the protein CASSLGGNDNEQFF.